A single sample is the source of the 32 T cell receptor beta chains below, sequenced in a study of response to subunit inactivated influenza vaccine. TCRdb independently ran MiXCR on the RT-PCR reads; one entry per CDR3 protein. The repertoire consists of 630,000 or so distinct CDR3 sequences, with about a sixth occurring once and the leading ten covering around a tenth. Specimen: PBMCs from blood, collected less than 13 days after vaccination. The source of these receptors is a man aged 45-65 years who received an inactivated influenza vaccine.

The gene calls are TRBV28 and TRBJ2-3; D remains ambiguous. Germline-derived CDR1 and CDR2 are MDHEN and SYDVKM. CDR3 length: 15 amino acids. V was trimmed by 4 bases and J by 2 bases, leaving 13 bases between them. The CDR3 DNA reads as TGTGCCAGCAGTTCCTTCTATCGCTCCACAGATACGCAGTATTTT. Amino acids: CASSSFYRSTDTQYF.

The V gene is TRBV2, the J gene TRBJ2-3; 9 bases map to TRBD2. J gave up 2 bases and V 6 bases, and 6 bases lay outside the gene matches. CDR1 and CDR2 (germline): SNHLY, FYNNEI. The CDR3 sequence is 15 residues long. The CDR3 DNA follows: TGTGCCAGCAGGACCGGGACTAGCAACACAGATACGCAGTATTTT. It encodes CASRTGTSNTDTQYF.

This clonotype came up a few times. This chain uses TRBV7-8 with TRBJ2-5; tentatively, D is TRBD1 (5 bases). The V end lost 6 bases, the J end lost 1 base, and 18 bases lay between the germline ends. Germline V gene sequence: CDR1 SGHVS, CDR2 FQNEAQ. This CDR3 is built from 16 residues. In nucleotides, the CDR3 is TGTGCCAGCAGGCAAAGGAGAGGCAGGGTCCAAGAGACCCAGTACTTC. Translated, it gives CASRQRRGRVQETQYF.

This rearrangement joins TRBV29-1 to TRBJ2-7; TRBD2 matches at 7 bases. The CDR3 is 13 residues long. Unmatched junction bases numbered 10, after V lost 6 bases and J lost 5 bases. Germline V gives CDR1 SQVTM, CDR2 ANQGSEA. The DNA for the CDR3 is TGCAGCGTCGCTTGGGGAGGGGAGAACGAGCAGTACTTC. Translated, it gives CSVAWGGENEQYF.

This clonotype was seen a handful of times. This sequence joins TRBV24-1 and TRBJ2-2; D gene uncertain. CDR1 KGHDR and CDR2 SFDVKD come from the germline V gene. CDR3 length: 15 residues. The germline V and J ends were trimmed by 5 bases and 1 base, with 10 bases remaining between them. The CDR3 bases are TGTGCCACCAGTGGATCCCGCAAGAACACCGGGGAGCTGTTTTTT. This codes for CATSGSRKNTGELFF.

This clonotype has a count of ten or more. The V call is TRBV6-2 or TRBV6-3, the J call TRBJ2-2; 8 positions agree with TRBD1. CDR1 and CDR2 (germline): MNHEY, SVGEGT. Unmatched junction bases numbered 4, after V lost 6 bases and J lost 4 bases. This CDR3 region has 14 residues. CDR3 sequence (DNA): TGTGCCAGCAGGTGGACAGGGAGCACCGGGGAGCTGTTTTTT. Translating gives CASRWTGSTGELFF.

This clonotype was counted between two and nine times. The chain recombines TRBV7-2 with TRBJ1-5, with a possible D match to TRBD1 (6 bases). The germline V and J ends were trimmed by 6 bases and 1 base, with 19 bases remaining between them. CDR3 length equals 17 residues. Germline V gives CDR1 SGHTA, CDR2 FQGNSA. This CDR3 reads CASSPPGGGSSNQPQHF. The CDR3, as DNA: TGTGCCAGCAGTCCCCCGGGGGGCGGATCGAGCAATCAGCCCCAGCATTTT. The entire variable domain, with the rest obtained from reference TRBV7-2 and TRBJ1-5, is as follows: GAGVSQSPSNKVTEKGKDVELRCDPISGHTALYWYRQSLGQGLEFLIYFQGNSAPDKSGLPSDRFSAERTGGSVSTLTIQRTQQEDSAVYLCASSPPGGGSSNQPQHFGDGTRLSIL.

This clonotype has at least ten counts. V is TRBV7-2 and J is TRBJ2-1, with 15 bases aligning to TRBD2. The CDR3 has 16 amino acids. CDR1 SGHTA and CDR2 FQGNSA come from the germline V gene. The V gene end was trimmed by 1 base and the J gene end by 9 bases; junction bases not matched to a gene: 4. The CDR3 sequence is CASSLGTSGGAVEQFF. The CDR3 DNA reads TGTGCCAGCAGCTTAGGGACTAGCGGGGGGGCCGTTGAGCAGTTCTTC.

This clonotype has only a few counts. This chain uses TRBV5-8 with TRBJ2-7; 7 bases map to TRBD1. The V and J ends lost 5 bases and 0 bases, in that order; junction bases with no gene match: 11. Germline V gives CDR1 SGHTS, CDR2 YDEGEE. The CDR3 is 16 amino acids. The CDR3, as DNA: TGTGCCAGCAGACTTCTGTCCGGGACAGACTCCTACGAGCAGTACTTC. Translated: CASRLLSGTDSYEQYF.

The chain joins TRBV12-3 or TRBV12-4 to TRBJ1-2, with a possible D match to TRBD1 (5 bases). The V end lost 0 bases, the J end lost 7 bases, and 9 bases lay between the germline ends. The CDR3 is made up of 13 amino acids. In DNA form, the CDR3 reads TGTGCCAGCAGTTTAGCGGGGCCAGCTGGCTACACCTTC. Translated: CASSLAGPAGYTF.

The V call is TRBV7-6, the J call TRBJ2-1; TRBD1 matches 9 bases. Unmatched junction bases numbered 5, after V lost 1 base and J lost 7 bases. From germline, CDR1 is SGHVS and CDR2 FNYEAQ. This CDR3 contains 15 residues. CDR3 sequence reads: CASSLGTGVGNEQFF. The CDR3 coding sequence is TGTGCCAGCAGCTTAGGGACAGGGGTTGGGAATGAGCAGTTCTTC.

V and J are TRBV18 and TRBJ1-1, with a weak D call TRBD1 (5 bases). Germline assignment: CDR1 KGHSH and CDR2 LQKENI. Trimming took off 2 bases at V and 0 bases at J, with 10 bases between the two ends. This CDR3 comprises 15 residues. This CDR3 reads CASSPTQGLNTEAFF. The CDR3 coding sequence is TGTGCCAGCTCACCAACGCAGGGTCTGAACACTGAAGCTTTCTTT.

This clonotype was seen many times. The chain combines TRBV4-2 with TRBJ2-4; D is perhaps TRBD1 or TRBD2 (5 bases each). CDR3 length: 15 residues. CDR1 LGHNA and CDR2 YNFKEQ come from the germline V gene. Trimming removed 0 bases at V and 6 bases at J, with 12 bases between. CDR3 DNA: TGTGCCAGCAGCCAAGATCGGGACGCCGCAAACATTCAGTACTTC. Encoded protein: CASSQDRDAANIQYF.

This clonotype has more than one count but fewer than ten. The rearrangement joins TRBV11-3 to TRBJ1-1; D unresolved. The V gene's germline CDR1 is SGHNT and CDR2 YENEEA. Trimming cost V 1 base and J 4 bases, with 7 bases left between them. The CDR3 length is 13 residues. The CDR3 loop reads CASSLADGTEAFF. CDR3 coding DNA: TGTGCCAGCAGCTTAGCGGACGGCACTGAAGCTTTCTTT.

The chain combines TRBV4-2 with TRBJ2-3, with 12 bases lining up with TRBD1. CDR3 size: 17 residues. J lost 4 bases, V lost 0 bases, and 5 bases had no gene match. The V gene's germline CDR1 is LGHNA and CDR2 YNFKEQ. The CDR3 spells CASSQEGQGALADTQYF. As DNA, the CDR3 is TGTGCCAGCAGCCAAGAGGGACAGGGGGCGCTTGCAGATACGCAGTATTTT.

The chain recombines TRBV9 with TRBJ2-5; D could derive from TRBD1 or TRBD2 (5 bases each). Germline loops: CDR1 SGDLS, CDR2 YYNGEE. This CDR3 has 15 amino acids. Trimming shortened V by 0 bases and J by 1 base, and 10 bases separated the two germline ends. This CDR3 is CASSVVSGPQETQYF. The CDR3 DNA sequence: TGTGCCAGCAGCGTAGTCTCGGGACCCCAAGAGACCCAGTACTTC.

This clonotype has a handful of counts. The V and J genes are TRBV12-3 or TRBV12-4 and TRBJ2-5, with D unresolved. Trimming stripped 5 bases from V and 5 bases from J, with 15 bases between. The CDR3 contains 14 residues. This CDR3 is CASSILATGETQYF. The DNA for the CDR3 is TGTGCCAGCAGTATCTTGGCCACCGGGGAGACCCAGTACTTC.

The chain joins TRBV20-1 to TRBJ2-1; 8 positions match TRBD2. CDR1 is DFQATT, CDR2 SNEGSKA, per germline (reference sequence). This CDR3 is built from 14 residues. Germline trimming cut 0 bases from V and 7 bases from J; bases unmatched to any gene: 5. CDR3 nucleotide sequence: TGCAGTGCTAGAGAGCCCCGACTAGCGAATGAGCAGTTCTTC. It specifies CSAREPRLANEQFF.

The chain couples TRBV7-6 to TRBJ1-6; possible D gene TRBD1, 5 bases. The germline gives CDR1 SGHVS, CDR2 FNYEAQ. The ends were cut back, 2 bases at V and 0 bases at J, with 20 bases in the middle. CDR3 length: 20 residues. This chain's CDR3 is CASSLKPLNRSRSYNSPLHF. The CDR3 DNA reads as TGTGCCAGCAGCTTAAAACCCCTAAACAGGTCCCGCTCCTATAATTCACCCCTCCACTTT.

This chain joins TRBV5-1 and TRBJ2-3, with 8 bases lining up with TRBD2. This CDR3 is 16 amino acids long. Germline-derived CDR1 and CDR2 are SGHRS and YFSETQ. The V gene end was trimmed by 1 base and the J gene end by 1 base; junction bases not matched to a gene: 5. The CDR3 DNA follows: TGCGCCAGCAGCTTGCAAGCGGGGGTCGGCACAGATACGCAGTATTTT. It is translated as CASSLQAGVGTDTQYF.

This chain links TRBV10-3 with TRBJ2-1; TRBD2 matches 13 bases. The CDR3 contains 16 residues. V lost 6 bases to trimming and J lost 9 bases; unmatched junction nucleotides: 11. CDR1 and CDR2 from the germline V gene are ENHRY and SYGVKD. The chain's CDR3 is CAIRKTGLAGVFEQFF. Written as DNA, the CDR3 is TGTGCCATCAGGAAAACCGGACTAGCGGGAGTTTTTGAGCAGTTCTTC.

Remarks on this clonotype: A junction boundary mismatches the germline segment, possibly from a read error. V and J are TRBV9 and TRBJ2-1, with D possibly TRBD2 on 6 matching bases. In germline, CDR1 is SGDLS, CDR2 YYNGEE. CDR3 length equals 13 residues. The CDR3 protein is CASSASGVEEQFF. CDR3 sequence (DNA): TGCGCCAGCAGCGCCTCGGGAGTCGAGGAGCAGTTCTTC.

This clonotype was detected a few times. The chain links TRBV28 to TRBJ1-2, with D possibly matching TRBD1 (5 bases). Per germline, CDR1 MDHEN and CDR2 SYDVKM. The CDR3 covers 13 residues. Trimming left V 6 bases short and J 8 bases short, with 16 bases between. CDR3 in DNA: TGTGCCAGCAGCTTAGCCGGGACGCAGGGCTACACCTTC. Translated, it gives CASSLAGTQGYTF.

V gene TRBV3-1 combines with J gene TRBJ1-3; 12 bases are shared with TRBD1. Per the germline V gene, CDR1 is LGHDT and CDR2 is YNNKEL (reference sequence). V lost 4 bases and J lost 5; bases outside the gene matches: 3. This CDR3 has 15 residues. The CDR3 DNA is TGTGCCAGCAGCCTGGGACAGGGGGCGCGAAACACCATATATTTT. This encodes CASSLGQGARNTIYF.

Ten or more counts support this clonotype. This chain links TRBV29-1 with TRBJ2-5; D is tentatively TRBD1 or TRBD2 (5 bases each). The germline V gene has CDR1 SQVTM and CDR2 ANQGSEA. The V and J ends lost 3 bases and 7 bases respectively, with 21 bases between them. The CDR3 consists of 15 residues. The CDR3 nucleotides are TGCAGCGTTGATCGGGGCGGCGGGTCCCCGTGGACCCAGTACTTC. This sequence encodes CSVDRGGGSPWTQYF. The full variable domain, rest sourced from reference TRBV29-1 and TRBJ2-5, is SAVISQKPSRDICQRGTSLTIQCQVDSQVTMMFWYRQQPGQSLTLIATANQGSEATYESGFVIDKFPISRPNLTFSTLTVSNMSPEDSSIYLCSVDRGGGSPWTQYFGPGTRLLVL.

This clonotype was detected a few times. The chain recombines TRBV3-1 with TRBJ2-7, with unresolved D. There are 12 residues in the CDR3. CDR1 and CDR2 (germline): LGHDT, YNNKEL (reference sequence). V dropped 1 base and J dropped 8 bases, with 9 bases sitting between them. The CDR3 region has the DNA TGTGCCAGCAGCCAAGTGGACGGGCAGCAGTACTTC. This sequence encodes CASSQVDGQQYF.

Concerning this clonotype itself: A read error may explain this, as a much larger clone is one base away. This chain uses TRBV20-1 with TRBJ2-7, with D unclear. The CDR3 has 9 amino acids. CDR1 and CDR2 from the germline V gene are DFQATT and SNEGSKA (reference sequence). Trimming cost V 3 bases and J 6 bases, with 3 bases left between them. In DNA, the CDR3 is TGCAGTGCTAGCGGCGAGCAGTACTTC. It is translated as CSASGEQYF.

The CDR3 protein is CASSYGEEAFF. In nucleotides, the CDR3 is TGTGCCAGCAGTTACGGGGAGGAAGCTTTCTTT. This chain connects TRBV6-5 to TRBJ1-1; D call uncertain. V was clipped by 2 bases and J by 8 bases, with 6 bases between them. In germline, CDR1 is MNHEY, CDR2 SVGAGI. The CDR3 is 11 residues long.

V and J are TRBV5-5 and TRBJ2-5; maybe TRBD2 (6 bases). The CDR3 consists of 15 residues. Germline V gene lookup returns CDR1 SGHKS and CDR2 YYEKEE (reference sequence). With 0 bases removed from V and 3 bases from J, the gap between germline ends came to 12 bases. CDR3 DNA: TGTGCCAGCAGCTTGGTGGGGACTGCCAAAGAGACCCAGTACTTC. Its translation is CASSLVGTAKETQYF.

The chain joins TRBV5-1 to TRBJ2-2; D not certain. CDR1 SGHRS and CDR2 YFSETQ come from the germline V gene. CDR3 length equals 19 residues. Trimming took off 0 bases at V and 1 base at J, with 19 bases between the two ends. CDR3 nucleotides: TGCGCCAGCAGCTTGGCCGCTTTAGGTTCGACCAGGAACACCGGGGAGCTGTTTTTT. It is translated as CASSLAALGSTRNTGELFF.

This clonotype has a handful of counts. The V gene is TRBV5-1, the J gene TRBJ2-3; 9 bases align to TRBD1. The length of the CDR3 is 19 residues. With 1 base clipped from V and 0 bases from J, the junction kept 12 bases outside the gene matches. Per germline, CDR1 SGHRS and CDR2 YFSETQ. In DNA, the CDR3 is TGCGCCAGCAGCTTGTACCCTCAAACCGGGACAGGGAGCACAGATACGCAGTATTTT. It specifies CASSLYPQTGTGSTDTQYF.

This clonotype was found many times. This chain uses TRBV7-8 with TRBJ2-4; the D call may be TRBD1 or TRBD2 (6 bases each). CDR1 SGHVS and CDR2 FQNEAQ come from the germline V gene. This CDR3 region has 15 residues. Trimming stripped 6 bases from V and 1 base from J, with 13 bases between. The CDR3 DNA follows: TGTGCCAGCAGTCGGGGGCAAAGGGCCAAAAACATTCAGTACTTC. Amino acids: CASSRGQRAKNIQYF.